The subject of this entry is one TCR beta chain. This sample stems from a study of blood T cell repertoires in COVID-19. TCRdb's copy holds only in-frame clones and misses some; the assay was immunoSEQ multiplex PCR. The table has over 85,000 clones, about 88% seen once; the top ten hold 5.1%. The TCR comes from a middle-aged man with acute or convalescent COVID-19. The sample consisted of peripheral blood.

In DNA, the CDR3 is TGTGCCAGTAGTGTGGACAGCTCCTACAATGAGCAGTTCTTC. Amino acids: CASSVDSSYNEQFF. The chain couples TRBV19 to TRBJ2-1, with D tentatively TRBD1 (6 bases). Trimming left V 5 bases short and J 0 bases short, with 8 bases between. Germline V gene data show CDR1 as LNHDA and CDR2 as SQIVND (reference sequence). The CDR3 extends over 14 amino acids.